This T cell receptor (beta chain) was captured in a study of blood T cell repertoires in COVID-19. Study at large: The United States, Italy and Spain provided the acute and convalescent COVID-19 samples.

This CDR3 has 16 residues. CDR1 LNHDA and CDR2 SQIVND come from the germline V gene (reference sequence). Trimming took off 5 bases at V and 3 bases at J, with 20 bases between the two ends. Profiling relied on immunoSEQ multiplex PCR, and the TCRdb table lists in-frame clones only, not all of them. This sample carries about 230,000 clones, approximately 81% of them seen once, and the ten largest clones take around 18%. The sequencing input was peripheral blood. V usage is TRBV19 and J usage is TRBJ2-7; perhaps TRBD1 as D (6 bases). The clonotype was recovered from an elderly woman with active or convalescent COVID-19. The DNA of the CDR3 is TGTGCCAGTAGTGGGACACAGGCCCGGACCCACTACGAGCAGTACTTC. This gives the protein CASSGTQARTHYEQYF.